The rows below give T cell receptor beta chains drawn from one sample of a study of blood T cell repertoires in COVID-19. TCRdb's copy holds only in-frame clones and misses some; the assay was immunoSEQ multiplex PCR. The data show some 150,000 clones, 85% to 90% seen once. Sequencing was carried out using peripheral blood. Receptors were obtained from a woman aged 40 to 50 with acute or convalescent COVID-19. The CDR3 runs from the conserved cysteine through the conserved F or W. The D gene is left open where the match is weak. Part of the rows lack a size; the others show once, few, many or a class for expanded clones.

D gene,V gene,J gene,clone size,CDR3 DNA,CDR3 protein
-,TRBV6-1,TRBJ1-1,-,TGTGCCAGCAGTGAAACCAGGTCCACTGAAGCTTTCTTT,CASSETRSTEAFF
-,TRBV6-1,TRBJ2-7,-,TGTGCCAGCAGTGAAACGACAGACTTCTACGAGCAGTACTTC,CASSETTDFYEQYF
-,TRBV14,TRBJ2-2,-,TGTGCCAGCAGCCAAGAGCCTATGACCGGGGAGCTGTTTTTT,CASSQEPMTGELFF
-,TRBV27,TRBJ1-4,-,TGTGCCAGCAGTTTGCTTCTAAATGAAAAACTGTTTTTT,CASSLLLNEKLFF
-,TRBV5-1,TRBJ1-1,-,TGCGCCAGCAGCTTGGCCGATCTCGGGTCCACTGAAGCTTTCTTT,CASSLADLGSTEAFF
-,TRBV10-2,TRBJ2-1,-,TGCGCCAGCAGTGGGCGGGAAGGGGTTGAGCAGTTCTTC,CASSGREGVEQFF
-,TRBV5-8,TRBJ1-1,-,TGTGCCAGCAGCCGGCGGGACCCGAACACTGAAGCTTTCTTT,CASSRRDPNTEAFF
TRBD1,TRBV10-3,TRBJ1-1,-,TGTGCCATCAGTAACGGACAGGGTGCGGCTTTCTTT,CAISNGQGAAFF
TRBD2,TRBV25-1,TRBJ2-1,once,TGTGCCAGCAGTGATCCTAGCGGGGGACGAAATGAGCAGTTCTTC,CASSDPSGGRNEQFF
TRBD2,TRBV6-2/TRBV6-3,TRBJ2-2,-,TGTGCCAGCAGTTACTCTTCGGGGGGAAGCACCGGGGAGCTGTTTTTT,CASSYSSGGSTGELFF
TRBD1,TRBV11-1,TRBJ2-6,-,TGTGCCAGCAGCTCGGACAGGGCAGCTGGGGCCAACGTCCTGACTTTC,CASSSDRAAGANVLTF
-,TRBV15,TRBJ1-1,-,TGTGCCACCAGCAGCCCGACAGAGCGCACTGAAGCTTTCTTT,CATSSPTERTEAFF
-,TRBV30,TRBJ2-5,-,TGTGCCTGGAGTGTATCGGAGACCCAGTACTTC,CAWSVSETQYF
-,TRBV4-1,TRBJ1-5,once,TGCGCCAGCAGCCAAGAGAAGGGATCAGGGCAGCCCCAGCATTTT,CASSQEKGSGQPQHF
-,TRBV30,TRBJ2-1,-,TGTGCCTGGAGCTATATCCTTAGGGGTGAGCAGTTCTTC,CAWSYILRGEQFF
TRBD1,TRBV4-2,TRBJ2-1,-,TGTGCCAGCAGCCAAACGGGACAGGGGTACGATGAGCAGTTCTTC,CASSQTGQGYDEQFF
-,TRBV6-4,TRBJ2-5,-,TGTGCCAGCAGTTCTCAGGAGGGAGAGACCCAGTACTTC,CASSSQEGETQYF
-,TRBV24-1,TRBJ2-5,-,TGTGCCACCAGTGAAGCCGAGACCCAGTACTTC,CATSEAETQYF
-,TRBV6-4,TRBJ2-2,-,TGTGCCAGCAGTGCCCGGACAGCGAACACCGGGGAGCTGTTTTTT,CASSARTANTGELFF
TRBD2,TRBV7-8,TRBJ2-3,-,TGTGCCAGCAGCACTAGCGGGAGTAAAACAGATACGCAGTATTTT,CASSTSGSKTDTQYF